The 23 T cell receptor beta chains below all came from one sample that was sequenced in a study of PD-L1 blockade in urothelial cancer. The assay was immunoSEQ multiplex PCR, and TCRdb's table has in-frame clones only and misses some. The repertoire has 35,000 to 40,000 clones, 86% of them found once; the top ten carry roughly a quarter. Time point indicated: peripheral blood 6 weeks after treatment start. Here the sequenced sample was PBMCs, taken around atezolizumab (anti-PD-L1) treatment. These receptor sequences come from a man in his fifties or sixties with urothelial cancer.

This chain links TRBV30 with TRBJ2-7; 9 nucleotides agree with TRBD1. The CDR3 sequence is 17 residues long. Germline V gene sequence: CDR1 GTSNPN, CDR2 SVGIG (reference sequence). The junction had 9 bases not matched to a gene; V was cut back by 0 bases and J by 0 bases. As DNA, the CDR3 is TGTGCCTGGAGTGTACCCCCCCGGACAGGGGCCTCCTACGAGCAGTACTTC. Translated: CAWSVPPRTGASYEQYF.

The rearrangement links TRBV30 to TRBJ1-2; 7 bases line up with TRBD1. From germline, CDR1 is GTSNPN and CDR2 SVGIG (reference sequence). The CDR3 covers 13 residues. J gave up 5 bases and V 4 bases, and 7 bases lay outside the gene matches. The CDR3 DNA sequence: TGTGCCTGGATTGACAGGGTGGAATATGGCTACACCTTC. Its protein is CAWIDRVEYGYTF.

The count of this clone is one. This chain connects TRBV9 to TRBJ2-4, with D maybe TRBD2 (6 bases). CDR3 size: 16 residues. The V gene lost 0 bases and the J gene lost 5 bases, with 15 bases spanning the gap. In germline, CDR1 is SGDLS, CDR2 YYNGEE. The CDR3 nucleotides read TGTGCCAGCAGCGTAGAGGCAGGAGGGGTAGAAAACATTCAGTACTTC. Translation: CASSVEAGGVENIQYF.

The J gene is TRBJ1-2, the V gene TRBV18, with TRBD1 as a possible D gene (6 bases). The CDR3 spans 14 residues. V was trimmed by 3 bases and J by 7 bases, leaving 15 bases between them. CDR1 and CDR2 (germline): KGHSH, LQKENI. In nucleotides, the CDR3 is TGTGCCAGCTCACCGAACTACAGGGAACGTGGCTACACCTTC. This gives the protein CASSPNYRERGYTF.

The V gene is TRBV7-9, the J gene TRBJ2-1; 8 nucleotides agree with TRBD2. Germline CDR1 SEHNR, CDR2 FQNEAQ (reference sequence). The J segment lost 0 bases and the V segment lost 5 bases, leaving 6 bases of the junction unmatched. The CDR3 is made up of 16 amino acids. The CDR3 loop reads CASSLSGTSSYNEQFF. CDR3 coding DNA: TGTGCCAGCAGCCTTAGCGGGACGAGCTCCTACAATGAGCAGTTCTTC.

The V gene is TRBV6-5, the J gene TRBJ2-7, with TRBD2 identical over 7 bases. This CDR3 region has 14 residues. Germline CDR1 reads MNHEY; CDR2 reads SVGAGI. With 5 bases clipped from V and 0 bases from J, the junction kept 4 bases outside the gene matches. In DNA form, the CDR3 reads TGTGCCAGCAGTCACCCGGGAGGCTCCTACGAGCAGTACTTC. This gives the protein CASSHPGGSYEQYF.

The chain recombines TRBV15 with TRBJ2-7; no reliable D call. V lost 0 bases and J 0 bases, leaving 21 bases between the germline ends. Per germline, CDR1 LNHNV and CDR2 YYDKDF (reference sequence). The CDR3 is made up of 19 amino acids. The CDR3 DNA sequence: TGTGCCACCAGCAGAGATACGAGCGTTTTGGGTTCCCACTCCTACGAGCAGTACTTC. The encoded protein is CATSRDTSVLGSHSYEQYF.

This rearrangement joins TRBV5-1 to TRBJ2-1; 14 nucleotides align to TRBD2. The V gene end was trimmed by 4 bases and the J gene end by 9 bases; junction bases not matched to a gene: 9. Germline lookup yields CDR1 SGHRS and CDR2 YFSETQ. The CDR3 runs to 16 residues. CDR3: CASSLGTSGSRGEQFF. For the CDR3, the DNA is TGCGCCAGCAGCCTGGGGACTAGCGGGAGTCGGGGTGAGCAGTTCTTC.

The V gene is TRBV5-1, the J gene TRBJ2-1; TRBD2 matches at 11 bases. Germline lookup yields CDR1 SGHRS and CDR2 YFSETQ. The CDR3 has 17 residues. Trimming at V came to 4 bases and at J to 9 bases, leaving 15 bases not matched to a gene. The CDR3, as DNA: TGCGCCAGCAGCCTGGAGGAGGGACTAGCGGTCTCCATTGAGCAGTTCTTC. It encodes CASSLEEGLAVSIEQFF.

The rearrangement links TRBV19 to TRBJ1-4; 10 nucleotides agree with TRBD1. The CDR3 sequence is 16 residues long. Germline V gene data show CDR1 as LNHDA and CDR2 as SQIVND (reference sequence). V dropped 3 bases and J dropped 8; count of bases not matched to a gene: 9. The CDR3 loop reads CASSIFVGTGAEKLFF. The CDR3 DNA sequence: TGTGCCAGTAGTATTTTCGTCGGGACAGGGGCGGAAAAACTGTTTTTT.

This clone was seen a few times. This chain uses TRBV5-1 with TRBJ2-2, with D possibly TRBD2 on 6 matching bases. CDR1 is SGHRS and CDR2 is YFSETQ in the germline V gene. Trimming pared 1 base from V and 5 bases from J, leaving 15 bases between. The CDR3 totals 16 residues. The CDR3 coding sequence is TGCGCCAGCAGCTTGTGGGGGGACCCCGAAACCGGGGAGCTGTTTTTT. Translation: CASSLWGDPETGELFF.

As to this clone: The sample contains more than one DNA sequence encoding this CDR3. V usage is TRBV5-4 and J usage is TRBJ2-7; 7 nucleotides align to TRBD1. V trimming: 0 bases; J trimming: 0 bases; junction bases outside the gene matches: 3. The CDR3 loop spans 15 amino acids. Germline assignment: CDR1 SGHNT and CDR2 YYREEE (reference sequence). The CDR3 DNA sequence: TGTGCCAGCAGCTTGGGGGCAGGGGGCTCCTACGAGCAGTACTTC. Protein product: CASSLGAGGSYEQYF.

In DNA form, the CDR3 reads TGTGCCTGGAGACGGACAGGGGGCGTGGATTCACCCCTCCACTTT. This translates into CAWRRTGGVDSPLHF. The rearrangement uses TRBV30 and TRBJ1-6, with 11 bases identical to TRBD1. The V gene's germline CDR1 is GTSNPN and CDR2 SVGIG (reference sequence). The CDR3 totals 15 residues. The junction had 6 bases not matched to a gene; V was cut back by 3 bases and J by 8 bases.

The chain joins TRBV9 to TRBJ1-2; 11 bases fit TRBD1. J was trimmed by 4 bases and V by 4 bases; bases with no gene match: 9. The germline gives CDR1 SGDLS, CDR2 YYNGEE. There are 16 residues in the CDR3. The CDR3 loop reads CASSPWGTGGSYGYTF. CDR3 DNA sequence: TGTGCCAGCAGCCCCTGGGGGACAGGGGGTTCCTATGGCTACACCTTC. Full variable domain (remainder filled in from reference TRBV9 and TRBJ1-2): DSGVTQTPKHLITATGQRVTLRCSPRSGDLSVYWYQQSLDQGLQFLIQYYNGEERAKGNILERFSAQQFPDLHSELNLSSLELGDSALYFCASSPWGTGGSYGYTFGSGTRLTVV.

The CDR3 protein is CASSVDSGDASTDTQYF. The CDR3, as DNA: TGTGCCAGCAGCGTAGATAGCGGGGATGCTAGCACAGATACGCAGTATTTT. The chain carries TRBV9 and TRBJ2-3; TRBD2 aligns across 8 bases. CDR1 SGDLS and CDR2 YYNGEE come from the germline V gene. The CDR3 consists of 17 residues. Trimming took 0 bases from V and 0 from J; bases not matched to a gene: 6. Using reference TRBV9 and TRBJ2-3 for the parts outside the CDR3, the full variable domain is DSGVTQTPKHLITATGQRVTLRCSPRSGDLSVYWYQQSLDQGLQFLIQYYNGEERAKGNILERFSAQQFPDLHSELNLSSLELGDSALYFCASSVDSGDASTDTQYFGPGTRLTVL.

The chain couples TRBV18 to TRBJ1-1; maybe TRBD1 (6 bases). CDR1 is KGHSH and CDR2 is LQKENI in the germline V gene. The ends were cut back, 1 base at V and 5 bases at J, with 14 bases in the middle. CDR3 length equals 15 residues. This chain's CDR3 is CASSPQEQGGTEAFF. The CDR3 region has the DNA TGTGCCAGCTCACCACAGGAACAGGGTGGGACTGAAGCTTTCTTT.

The J gene is TRBJ2-7, the V gene TRBV5-8; TRBD2 might be the D (7 bases). CDR3 length: 15 residues. V lost 6 bases, J lost 0 bases, and 16 bases lay in between. CDR1 and CDR2 from the germline V gene are SGHTS and YDEGEE. The CDR3 DNA sequence: TGTGCCAGCACCCCCCGGGGGGCCATCTCCTACGAGCAGTACTTC. Translation gives CASTPRGAISYEQYF.

In this sample, this clone turned up a few times. This chain uses TRBV7-2 with TRBJ1-3, with unresolved D. CDR3 size: 12 residues. From germline, CDR1 is SGHTA and CDR2 FQGNSA. V was cut by 6 bases and J by 0 bases, with 3 bases left in between. CDR3 nucleotides: TGTGCCAGCAGGAGCTCTGGAAACACCATATATTTT. It yields the protein CASRSSGNTIYF.

There are many counts of this clone. The rearrangement uses TRBV5-4 and TRBJ1-5; D gene unclear. CDR3 length: 19 amino acids. Trimming stripped 2 bases from V and 0 bases from J, with 21 bases between. Germline assignment: CDR1 SGHNT and CDR2 YYREEE (reference sequence). CDR3 nucleotide sequence: TGTGCCAGCAGCTTTCTACAGACGCGGACTGTCTCTAGCAATCAGCCCCAGCATTTT. Amino acid sequence: CASSFLQTRTVSSNQPQHF.

The chain couples TRBV28 to TRBJ2-7, with TRBD2 matching 7 bases. Germline V gene data show CDR1 as MDHEN and CDR2 as SYDVKM. This CDR3 spans 14 amino acids. The trim removed 6 bases at V and 4 bases at J, leaving 9 bases unmatched. The CDR3 nucleotides read TGTGCCAGCAGGCCGGGAGGTACGGGGTACGAGCAGTACTTC. Translated, it gives CASRPGGTGYEQYF.

The chain employs TRBV5-5 and TRBJ2-3, with 13 bases lining up with TRBD2. CDR3 size: 19 residues. V trimming: 4 bases; J trimming: 2 bases; junction bases outside the gene matches: 13. Germline loops: CDR1 SGHKS, CDR2 YYEKEE (reference sequence). The CDR3 region is CASSVGLAGYAIYTDTQYF. The CDR3 DNA is TGTGCCAGCAGCGTGGGACTAGCGGGATATGCCATATACACAGATACGCAGTATTTT.

The V gene is TRBV5-1, the J gene TRBJ2-7; TRBD1 aligns across 10 bases. J gave up 4 bases and V 4 bases, and 14 bases lay outside the gene matches. The germline CDR1 and CDR2 sequences are SGHRS and YFSETQ. The length of the CDR3 is 17 residues. The CDR3 spells CASSVDRGRGQLYEQYF. DNA of the CDR3: TGCGCCAGCAGCGTTGACAGGGGGCGAGGGCAATTATACGAGCAGTACTTC.

The chain links TRBV6-1 to TRBJ1-3; 10 nucleotides line up with TRBD1. Trimming took 2 bases from V and 0 from J; bases not matched to a gene: 7. CDR1 is MNHNS, CDR2 SASEGT, per germline. The length of the CDR3 is 18 residues. The CDR3: CASSEKGTGVGSGNTIYF. The CDR3 DNA is TGTGCCAGCAGTGAAAAGGGGACAGGGGTCGGCTCTGGAAACACCATATATTTT.